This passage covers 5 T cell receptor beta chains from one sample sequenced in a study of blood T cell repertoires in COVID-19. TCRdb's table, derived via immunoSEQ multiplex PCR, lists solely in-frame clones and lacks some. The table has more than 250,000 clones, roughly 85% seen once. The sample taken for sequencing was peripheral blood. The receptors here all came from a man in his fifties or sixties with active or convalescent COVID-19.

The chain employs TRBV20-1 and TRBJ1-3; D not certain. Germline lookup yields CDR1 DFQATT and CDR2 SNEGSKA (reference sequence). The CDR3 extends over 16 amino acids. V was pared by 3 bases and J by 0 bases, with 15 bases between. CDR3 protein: CSASTTAPFSGNTIYF. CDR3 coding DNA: TGCAGTGCTAGTACCACAGCACCTTTCTCTGGAAACACCATATATTTT.

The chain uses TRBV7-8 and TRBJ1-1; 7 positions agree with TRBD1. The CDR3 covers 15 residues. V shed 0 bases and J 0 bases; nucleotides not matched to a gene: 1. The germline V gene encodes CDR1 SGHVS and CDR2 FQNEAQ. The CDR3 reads CASSLAGQLNTEAFF. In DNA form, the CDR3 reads TGTGCCAGCAGCTTAGCGGGACAGTTGAACACTGAAGCTTTCTTT.

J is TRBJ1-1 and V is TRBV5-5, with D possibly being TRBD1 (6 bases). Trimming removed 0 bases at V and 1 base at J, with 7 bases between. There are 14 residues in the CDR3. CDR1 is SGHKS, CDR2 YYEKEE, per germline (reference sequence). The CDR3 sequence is CASSLARGNTEAFF. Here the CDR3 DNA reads TGTGCCAGCAGCTTGGCCAGGGGGAACACTGAAGCTTTCTTT.

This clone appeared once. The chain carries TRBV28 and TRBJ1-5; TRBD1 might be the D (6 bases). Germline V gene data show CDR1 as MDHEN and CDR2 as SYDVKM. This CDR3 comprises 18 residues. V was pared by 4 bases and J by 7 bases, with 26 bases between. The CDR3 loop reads CASSSLPGGGAINQPQHF. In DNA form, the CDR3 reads TGTGCCAGCAGTTCCCTCCCCGGGGGGGGCGCGATCAACCAGCCCCAGCATTTT.

The CDR3 protein is CASSMGGVIGNSPLHF. The CDR3 DNA sequence: TGTGCCAGTAGTATGGGAGGGGTGATTGGTAATTCACCCCTCCACTTT. The gene calls are TRBV19 and TRBJ1-6, with D possibly matching TRBD1 (5 bases). This CDR3 has 16 residues. Trimming took 3 bases from V and 6 from J, leaving 15 bases between them. Germline values: CDR1 LNHDA, CDR2 SQIVND (reference sequence). Full variable domain (rest looked up from reference TRBV19 and TRBJ1-6): DGGITQSPKYLFRKEGQNVTLSCEQNLNHDAMYWYRQDPGQGLRLIYYSQIVNDFQKGDIAEGYSVSREKKESFPLTVTSAQKNPTAFYLCASSMGGVIGNSPLHFGNGTRLTVT.